A selection of T cell receptor beta chains follows, all from one sample in a study of response to subunit inactivated influenza vaccine. TCRdb re-analysed the RT-PCR reads in MiXCR, keeping a single row per CDR3 protein. Of fewer than 650,000 distinct CDR3 sequences listed, 13% are singletons. The sample consisted of PBMCs from blood, taken roughly 47 days after vaccination. These receptors came from a man in his forties or fifties who received an inactivated influenza vaccine. Both conserved end residues are part of each CDR3. D genes are given only for firm matches. Size is stated for part of the rows, as once, few or many counts, or as a class when the clone is expanded.

many	TRBV29-1	14	TRBD1	TRBJ2-5	TGCAGCGTTGGAAAGAACAGGGGGTCAGAGACCCAGTACTTC	CSVGKNRGSETQYF
.	TRBV5-1	14	.	TRBJ2-7	TGCGCCAGCAGCTTGGGACATATCACCTACGAGCAGTACTTC	CASSLGHITYEQYF
.	TRBV7-2	11	.	TRBJ2-3	TGTGCCAGCAGGATTGGAGATACGCAGTATTTT	CASRIGDTQYF
few	TRBV13	15	.	TRBJ2-7	TGTGCCAGCAGCCCAAACCCGGGACGCGAGATCGAGCAGTACTTC	CASSPNPGREIEQYF
.	TRBV28	16	.	TRBJ1-6	TGTGCCAGCAGTTTGCCCGGGGTAGGGGTTAGATCACCCCTCCACTTT	CASSLPGVGVRSPLHF
.	TRBV7-2	17	TRBD1	TRBJ1-4	TGTGCCAGCAGCCCGCCGGGACAGGGGGCGCAAAGTGAAAAACTGTTTTTT	CASSPPGQGAQSEKLFF
.	TRBV20-1	14	.	TRBJ1-2	TGCAGTGCCGGGAGGCAGGCAGCTAACTATGGCTACACCTTC	CSAGRQAANYGYTF
few	TRBV5-1	13	TRBD1	TRBJ2-1	TGCGCCAGCAGCCAATCACAGGGGTATGAGCAGTTCTTC	CASSQSQGYEQFF
few	TRBV10-3	15	TRBD1	TRBJ2-1	TGTGCCATCAGCCCAACAGGGGGCGAATACAATGAGCAGTTCTTC	CAISPTGGEYNEQFF
.	TRBV5-4	16	.	TRBJ2-1	TGTGCCAGCAGCTTGCGGAGCAGGGCCGACTACAATGAGCAGTTCTTC	CASSLRSRADYNEQFF
.	TRBV6-2/TRBV6-3	15	TRBD2	TRBJ2-1	TGTGCCAGCAGCCCCACTAGCGGCACCTACAATGAGCAGTTCTTC	CASSPTSGTYNEQFF
.	TRBV18	13	.	TRBJ2-7	TGTGCCAGCTCCCCTGCCCCCTCCTACGAGCAGTACTTC	CASSPAPSYEQYF
.	TRBV20-1	13	TRBD2	TRBJ2-1	TGCAGGGCCGGGACTAGCTTAGGAAATGAGCAGTTCTTC	CRAGTSLGNEQFF
many	TRBV10-3	14	.	TRBJ2-1	TGTGCCATCAGTGAAGACCCTCCTTTGGATGAGCAGTTCTTC	CAISEDPPLDEQFF
few	TRBV7-6	13	TRBD2	TRBJ2-7	TGTGCCAGCAGTCGGGGACTAGCGTACGAGCAGTACTTC	CASSRGLAYEQYF
once	TRBV20-1	15	.	TRBJ1-5	TGCTGTGCTATTATTGACGGAAATAGCAATCAGCCCCAGCATTTT	CCAIIDGNSNQPQHF
.	TRBV9	13	.	TRBJ1-2	TGTGCCAGCAGTAGAGGGGGGATGGATGGCTACACCTTC	CASSRGGMDGYTF
.	TRBV20-1	12	.	TRBJ1-1	TGCAGTGCTAGACAGCCGAACACTGAAGCTTTCTTT	CSARQPNTEAFF
few	TRBV6-2/TRBV6-3	16	TRBD1	TRBJ1-5	TGTGCCAGCAGCTCCGGACAGGGTTCGAGCAATCAGCCCCAGCATTTT	CASSSGQGSSNQPQHF
few	TRBV12-3/TRBV12-4	15	.	TRBJ1-2	TGTGCCAGCAGTTCCGCTCAGACAGGCCCCTATGGCTACACCTTC	CASSSAQTGPYGYTF
.	TRBV12-3/TRBV12-4	14	.	TRBJ1-5	TGTGCCAGCAGTGACCAGGGGAGTAATCAGCCCCAGCATTTT	CASSDQGSNQPQHF
.	TRBV7-9	13	TRBD2	TRBJ2-4	TGTGCCAGCAGCTACGGACTAGCTGACGATCAGTACTTC	CASSYGLADDQYF
few	TRBV6-1	14	TRBD1	TRBJ2-7	TGTGCCAGCAGTCCCCCGACAGGGGGGTACGAGCAGTACTTC	CASSPPTGGYEQYF
.	TRBV12-3/TRBV12-4	18	TRBD2	TRBJ2-3	TGTGCCAGCAGCCCAGACTCGTATTCCTTGGGAGGGACAGATACGCAGTATTTT	CASSPDSYSLGGTDTQYF
.	TRBV27	14	.	TRBJ2-7	TGTGCCAGCAGTCCGCAGGGTATTGACTACGAGCAGTACTTC	CASSPQGIDYEQYF
few	TRBV6-1	17	.	TRBJ1-6	TGTGCCAGCAGTGAAAGGTCGTGGCTGAGCCCTAATTCACCCCTCCACTTT	CASSERSWLSPNSPLHF
few	TRBV6-1	15	TRBD2	TRBJ2-3	TGTGCCAGCAGGTCTCCGGGACTATACACAGATACGCAGTATTTT	CASRSPGLYTDTQYF
few	TRBV20-1	14	.	TRBJ2-6	TGCAGTGGTTCCAGGGAATCTGGGGCCAACGTCCTGACTTTC	CSGSRESGANVLTF
many	TRBV6-1	16	.	TRBJ2-1	TGTGCCAGCAGTACCAGGGTTGGGAGCTCCTACAATGAGCAGTTCTTC	CASSTRVGSSYNEQFF
.	TRBV11-2	17	TRBD1	TRBJ1-6	TGTGCCAGCAGCTTAAGGGCACCGGGACAGGGGTATTCACCCCTCCACTTT	CASSLRAPGQGYSPLHF
.	TRBV10-2	15	TRBD2	TRBJ2-3	TGCGCCAGCAGAGGAGCGGGGGCCTTCACAGATACGCAGTATTTT	CASRGAGAFTDTQYF
.	TRBV20-1	11	.	TRBJ1-1	TGCAGTGCAAAACAGGGTGGTGAAGCTTTCTTT	CSAKQGGEAFF
few	TRBV20-1	13	TRBD1	TRBJ1-5	TGCAGTGCTCCAACAGGGGCCCGTCAGCCCCAGCATTTT	CSAPTGARQPQHF
.	TRBV20-1	14	.	TRBJ2-3	TGCAGTGCACTGGCTACTCTTCGCACAGATACGCAGTATTTT	CSALATLRTDTQYF
.	TRBV12-3/TRBV12-4	14	TRBD2	TRBJ2-3	TGTGCCAGCGGTAGCGGGGCTAGCACAGATACGCAGTATTTT	CASGSGASTDTQYF
many	TRBV2	13	.	TRBJ1-1	TGTGCCAGCAGTGATGAGATCAACACTGAAGCTTTCTTT	CASSDEINTEAFF
few	TRBV18	12	.	TRBJ2-7	TGTGCCAGCTCACCACAAGGGAACGAGCAGTACTTC	CASSPQGNEQYF
.	TRBV5-1	14	.	TRBJ1-1	TGCGCCGGCAGCTTGGCGGCGGTGAACACTGAAGCTTTCTTT	CAGSLAAVNTEAFF
.	TRBV7-6	17	TRBD1	TRBJ2-2	TGTGCCAGCAGCTTAGTTGCGGGACAGGGGATCCCCGGGGAGCTGTTTTTT	CASSLVAGQGIPGELFF
many	TRBV6-5	11	.	TRBJ2-5	TGTGCCAGCAGACAACACGAGACCCAGTACTTC	CASRQHETQYF
few	TRBV20-1	18	TRBD2	TRBJ2-1	TGCAGTGCTAGAGCCGGAGCGGGAGATTTCAGCGCCTACAATGAGCAGTTCTTC	CSARAGAGDFSAYNEQFF
.	TRBV4-3	16	.	TRBJ2-2	TGCGCCAGCAGCCAAGAGGGGGGGGCCTTCACCGGGGAGCTGTTTTTT	CASSQEGGAFTGELFF
few	TRBV27	16	.	TRBJ2-7	TGTGCCAGCAGTTTATCGACTCCGGGGCGCGGCTACGAGCAGTACTTC	CASSLSTPGRGYEQYF
many	TRBV24-1	15	.	TRBJ2-1	TGTGCCACCAGTGATGAGGGACCCTCCTACAATGAGCAGTTCTTC	CATSDEGPSYNEQFF
.	TRBV5-5	15	.	TRBJ2-2	TGTGCCAGCAGCTACAGGGTAGGGTACACCGGGGAGCTGTTTTTT	CASSYRVGYTGELFF
.	TRBV5-8	15	.	TRBJ2-3	TGTGCCAGCAGCTTGGAAAGGAGCCCCGTCGATACGCAGTATTTT	CASSLERSPVDTQYF
.	TRBV4-3	15	TRBD1	TRBJ1-5	TGCGCCAGCAGCTTAGGGACAGGGAGGGATCAGCCCCAGCATTTT	CASSLGTGRDQPQHF
many	TRBV19	11	.	TRBJ2-1	TGTGCCAGGGGAGAAGCGGATGAGCAGTTCTTC	CARGEADEQFF
few	TRBV10-3	15	TRBD2	TRBJ2-5	TGTGCCATCAGTGAGGCGCTAGCGGTCCAAGAGACCCAGTACTTC	CAISEALAVQETQYF
many	TRBV24-1	16	TRBD2	TRBJ2-1	TGTGCCACCAGTGATAGGGTTAAGCGGGAAGGGGTTGAGCAGTTCTTC	CATSDRVKREGVEQFF
.	TRBV5-6	15	TRBD2	TRBJ2-3	TGTGCCAGCAGGTCAACTAGCGGGGGCACAGATACGCAGTATTTT	CASRSTSGGTDTQYF
few	TRBV5-1	13	TRBD1	TRBJ2-5	TGCGCCAGCAGCCCCGACAGGGCAGAGACCCAGTACTTC	CASSPDRAETQYF
few	TRBV5-1	13	.	TRBJ2-7	TGCGCCAGCAGCTTGTGGTCAGGGAACGAGCAGTACTTC	CASSLWSGNEQYF
few	TRBV20-1	13	.	TRBJ1-4	TGCAGTGCTAGGAGGTCAGAAAATGAAAAACTGTTTTTT	CSARRSENEKLFF
many	TRBV7-2	14	.	TRBJ2-7	TGTGCCAGCAGCTTAGGGGCTACCCGAGACGAGCAGTACTTC	CASSLGATRDEQYF